The present T cell receptor (beta chain) was sequenced within a study of T-cell reconstitution after alpha-beta-depleted transplantation in children. Unique molecular identifiers were incorporated during preparation of the TCRbeta library. MiXCR, run by TCRdb on the PCR reads, gives a single entry per CDR3 protein. Here the sample spans about 260,000 distinct CDR3 sequences, around 8% being singletons. Study findings and constraints: The high TCRbeta diversity at day 60 in some patients came from surviving recipient T cells and thymic progenitors. Expanded clones from the graft, numbering several hundred, reportedly supplied alpha-beta T cells about two months after transplant. By one year post-transplant, T-cell counts and diversity largely arose from T cells that were newly produced.

This clonotype occurred a few times. Its antigen is not identified. The sequencing here drew on PBMCs, mostly from graft donor cells, taken 180 days after TCRalphabeta/CD19-depleted stem cell transplant. The clonotype originates from a male patient aged 10-17 years who had a stem cell transplant for acute lymphoblastic leukemia, so the T cells may come from the graft donor.

CDR3 loop: CASSAGLLGSDTQYF. Written as DNA, the CDR3 is TGTGCCAGCAGCGCCGGGCTTCTTGGTTCGGATACGCAGTATTTT. The rearrangement joins TRBV5-5 to TRBJ2-3; D is undetermined. V was clipped by 4 bases and J by 6 bases, with 18 bases between them. Germline V CDR1 and CDR2: SGHKS, YYEKEE (reference sequence). The CDR3 is made up of 15 amino acids.